This T cell receptor (beta chain) was found in a study of cytomegalovirus exposure and HLA in healthy donors. Study context: Earlier, fewer than 130 million unique TCR beta sequences were recovered from around 200 million T cells by an analysis. Study results and limitations: Roughly uniform sequencing depth across donors was assumed, possibly incorrectly. Serostatus for CMV was the only available immune exposure information.

The PCR was carried out with 60 Vbeta primers and 13 Jbeta primers. Generated by immunoSEQ multiplex PCR, the TCRdb table keeps only in-frame clones and is missing some. The sample contains fewer than 200,000 clones, 80% of which appear only once. Trimming cost V 6 bases and J 2 bases; bases outside gene matches: 9. This CDR3 spans 16 amino acids. Germline V gene data show CDR1 as SEHNR and CDR2 as FQNEAQ (reference sequence). This clone was counted between two and nine times. Antigen: not known. The rearrangement uses TRBV7-9 and TRBJ2-1; 8 bases are a match to TRBD2. The sequence was obtained from a woman in her fifties or sixties in good health and CMV-seropositive. What was sequenced was PBMCs. The CDR3 sequence: CASSQTSGQTYNEQFF. For the CDR3, the DNA is TGTGCCAGCAGTCAAACTAGCGGACAAACCTACAATGAGCAGTTCTTC.